What follows describes a single T cell receptor (beta chain). These data originate in a study of T cell responses to AZD1222 COVID-19 vaccine. Data came from immunoSEQ multiplex PCR; TCRdb stores just in-frame clones and leaves some out. Of under 200,000 clones in the sample, around nine tenths were seen once. Looked up from germline, CDR1 is LNHDA and CDR2 is SQIVND (reference sequence). V lost 6 bases, J lost 5 bases, and 19 bases lay in between. The CDR3 sequence is 15 residues long. Specimen: peripheral blood, collected 28 days after the second dose of the MenACWY control vaccine. The chain couples TRBV19 to TRBJ1-2; D possibly corresponds to TRBD1 (6 bases). This clonotype was obtained from an adult who received the MenACWY meningococcal vaccine as a control. The CDR3 bases are TGTGCCAGTAGAAAAGACGGGGGCAATTCATATGGCTACACCTTC. It is translated as CASRKDGGNSYGYTF.